A selection of T cell receptor beta chains follows, all from one sample in a study of shared clonotypes between healthy human individuals. Only in-frame clones appear in the TCRdb table, and some are missing; sequencing was by immunoSEQ multiplex PCR. This table holds approximately 530,000 clones, 90% to 96% found once. Sequencing was carried out using naive CD4+ T cells sorted from blood. The receptors stem from a woman younger than 45 in good health. Each CDR3 is given with its conserved first and last residue. The D gene is left open where the match is weak. Some rows mark clone size as missing; the rest say once, few, many or name a class of expanded clone.

clone_size j_call v_call d_call cdr3_nt cdr3_aa
NA TRBJ2-7 TRBV11-2 NA TGTGCCAGCAGCACGACTAGGATCTACGAGCAGTACTTC CASSTTRIYEQYF
NA TRBJ2-7 TRBV28 NA TGTGCCAGCAGTAGGGCCTACGAGCAGTACTTC CASSRAYEQYF
NA TRBJ1-5 TRBV19 TRBD1 TGTGCCAGTAGTACACGACAGGGAGAGGGCAATCAGCCCCAGCATTTT CASSTRQGEGNQPQHF
once TRBJ1-4 TRBV19 NA TGTGCCAGTAGTATTTTTGCAGGAAATGAAAAACTGTTTTTT CASSIFAGNEKLFF
NA TRBJ2-2 TRBV5-1 TRBD2 TGCGCCAGCGGGAGGGAGGGACCACTCACCGGGGAGCTGTTTTTT CASGREGPLTGELFF
NA TRBJ1-2 TRBV28 NA TGTGCCAGCAGTTCCACTCCCCGCTGGGGTGGCTACACCTTC CASSSTPRWGGYTF
NA TRBJ1-5 TRBV19 NA TGTGCCAGTAGGAAGGGGACCGTGCCCCAGCCCCAGCATTTT CASRKGTVPQPQHF
NA TRBJ2-7 TRBV10-3 TRBD2 TGTGCCATCAAGAGGACTAGCGGTACCTACGAGCAGTACTTC CAIKRTSGTYEQYF
NA TRBJ2-2 TRBV11-2 NA TGTGCCAGCAGCTTAGTGGGCATCACCGGGGAGCTGTTTTTT CASSLVGITGELFF
NA TRBJ2-5 TRBV14 NA TGTGCCAGCAGACCCGGGGGCCTGGAGACCCAGTACTTC CASRPGGLETQYF
NA TRBJ2-1 TRBV11-2 NA TGTGCCAGCAGCCCAGTAGATCTCAATGAGCAGTTCTTC CASSPVDLNEQFF
NA TRBJ2-7 TRBV10-1 TRBD1 TGCGCCAGCAGTGAACCGGGACAGGGCCTCTACGAGCAGTACTTC CASSEPGQGLYEQYF
NA TRBJ1-5 TRBV2 TRBD1 TGTGCCAGCCGTTTCCTGGGGGGGACAGGGGGAAATCAGCCCCAGCATTTT CASRFLGGTGGNQPQHF
NA TRBJ2-3 TRBV7-3 TRBD2 TGTGCCAGCAGCTTAGGGACTAGCGGGAGACGGAGCACAGATACGCAGTATTTT CASSLGTSGRRSTDTQYF
NA TRBJ1-4 TRBV5-6 NA TGTGCCAGCAGCCGGGGCCTGGGGTTAAGCGAAAAACTGTTTTTT CASSRGLGLSEKLFF
NA TRBJ1-4 TRBV18 NA TGTGCCAGCTCACCCTCCGGGACATTTAATGAAAAACTGTTTTTT CASSPSGTFNEKLFF
NA TRBJ1-2 TRBV28 TRBD1 TGTGCCAGCACGGACAGGAACTATGGCTACACCTTC CASTDRNYGYTF
once TRBJ2-5 TRBV28 NA TGTGCCAGCAGCACGGACGGGATGATTTTGACCCAGTACTTC CASSTDGMILTQYF
NA TRBJ2-1 TRBV28 TRBD2 TGTGCCAGCAGCCTTCAGCGGGAGGGCCCTCGTGAGCAGTTCTTC CASSLQREGPREQFF
NA TRBJ1-5 TRBV25-1 NA TGTGCCAGCAGTGAATCTTGGGATCAGCCCCAGCATTTT CASSESWDQPQHF
NA TRBJ2-2 TRBV28 TRBD2 TGTGCCAGCAGTCTCCTGCAAGCGGGAGAACTCGGGGAGCTGTTTTTT CASSLLQAGELGELFF
NA TRBJ1-1 TRBV4-1 NA TGCGCCAGCAGCCAAGAACGGAAAGCTTTCTTT CASSQERKAFF
NA TRBJ1-3 TRBV28 NA TGTGCCAGCAGCTACTCTGGAAACACCATATATTTT CASSYSGNTIYF
NA TRBJ2-5 TRBV5-1 NA TGCGCCAGCAGCTTGGGCCAGGCGAAAGAGACCCAGTACTTC CASSLGQAKETQYF
NA TRBJ1-4 TRBV5-8 TRBD1 TGTGCCAGCAGCCCCGGGGACAGAGGAAATGAAAAACTGTTTTTT CASSPGDRGNEKLFF
NA TRBJ2-5 TRBV19 TRBD2 TGTGCCAGTAGCCGTGGATCTAGCGGGAGGCAAGAGACCCAGTACTTC CASSRGSSGRQETQYF
NA TRBJ2-7 TRBV7-2 NA TGTGCCAGCAGCTTGACACTGGTAAACGAGCAGTACTTC CASSLTLVNEQYF
once TRBJ2-1 TRBV5-1 TRBD2 TGCGCCAGCAGCCTCACCGGGACTAGCAGTAGCGATGAGCAGTTCTTC CASSLTGTSSSDEQFF
NA TRBJ1-2 TRBV12-5 NA TGTGCTAGCGACCCGCGGGGAAATGGCTACACCTTC CASDPRGNGYTF
NA TRBJ2-4 TRBV4-1 TRBD2 TGCGCCAGCAGCCCAGGACTAGCGGGAGGGGTAGCCAAAAACATTCAGTACTTC CASSPGLAGGVAKNIQYF
NA TRBJ1-1 TRBV18 TRBD1 TGTGCCAGCTCGGCCGGGACAGATAACACTGAAGCTTTCTTT CASSAGTDNTEAFF
NA TRBJ2-5 TRBV11-2 NA TGTGCCAGCAGCTTAGAGCGTGGGGCAGTCGAAAACTTC CASSLERGAVENF
NA TRBJ2-5 TRBV2 TRBD1 TGTGCCAGCAGTGAATTGGTGGACAGGGATGAAGAGACCCAGTACTTC CASSELVDRDEETQYF
once TRBJ2-1 TRBV7-2 NA TGTGCCAGCAGCCGTGCGGGCCTTAATGAGCAGTTCTTC CASSRAGLNEQFF
NA TRBJ2-1 TRBV19 TRBD1 TGTGCCAGTAGCCTATCCCGGGACAGGAGATACAATGAGCAGTTCTTC CASSLSRDRRYNEQFF
NA TRBJ2-5 TRBV21-1 NA TGTGCCAGCAGCTTAATAAGGTTGCGGGTGGGGACTAGCGGGAGGCCCCAAGAGACCCAGTACTTC CASSLIRLRVGTSGRPQETQYF
once TRBJ2-3 TRBV10-1 TRBD1 TGCGCCAGCAGTAAACAGGGGGCCGATACGCAGTATTTT CASSKQGADTQYF
NA TRBJ2-1 TRBV30 NA TGTGCCTGGAGTCCTTACAATGAGCAGTTCTTC CAWSPYNEQFF
NA TRBJ2-7 TRBV5-1 TRBD2 TGCGCCAGCACACCGACTAGCGGGAGTTTCGAGCAGTACTTC CASTPTSGSFEQYF
NA TRBJ2-3 TRBV4-1 NA TGCGCCAGCAGCCAGACCGGGACTGGCACAGATACGCAGTATTTT CASSQTGTGTDTQYF
NA TRBJ2-2 TRBV19 NA TGTGCCAGTAGTTCCGAACCCTCTTCGGACAGCTACACCGGGGAGCTGTTTTTT CASSSEPSSDSYTGELFF
once TRBJ2-3 TRBV30 TRBD2 TGTGCCTGGGGACTAGCGGGCCGAAATACGCAGTATTTT CAWGLAGRNTQYF
NA TRBJ1-3 TRBV19 NA TGTGCCAGTAGTCCACCAACGGGACGGCTCTCTGGAAACACCATATATTTT CASSPPTGRLSGNTIYF
NA TRBJ2-3 TRBV18 NA TGTGCCAGCTCACCACTTGAGAGGACAGATACGCAGTATTTT CASSPLERTDTQYF
NA TRBJ2-3 TRBV29-1 NA TGCAGCGTTGAAGGGCGGGCCCGCACAGATACGCAGTATTTT CSVEGRARTDTQYF
NA TRBJ1-2 TRBV4-1 NA TGCGCCAGCAGCCCTCCGGACAGCCCGCCCTACTATGGCTACACCTTC CASSPPDSPPYYGYTF
NA TRBJ2-7 TRBV6-1 NA TGTGCCAGCAGTGAATGGGTCTCCGAGCAGTACTTC CASSEWVSEQYF
NA TRBJ2-1 TRBV29-1 TRBD2 TGCAGAAAAACTAGCGGGAGGGTGGACAATGAGCAGTTCTTC CRKTSGRVDNEQFF
NA TRBJ2-2 TRBV2 TRBD1 TGTGCCAGCAGGGACAGTCTACAGGGGCCGAACACCGGGGAGCTGTTTTTT CASRDSLQGPNTGELFF
NA TRBJ1-5 TRBV6-5 NA TGTGCCAGCAGTTACGGGACACCAAGCAATCAGCCCCAGCATTTT CASSYGTPSNQPQHF
NA TRBJ2-7 TRBV2 NA TGTGCCAGCACCGGGACACTAGTTTCCGAGCAGTACTTC CASTGTLVSEQYF
NA TRBJ2-1 TRBV25-1 TRBD1 TGTGCCAGCAGTGACGCGGGACAGGGCAATGTCGGGCAGTTCTTC CASSDAGQGNVGQFF
NA TRBJ1-4 TRBV9 TRBD1 TGTGCCAGCAGCGTTACAGGGGGGTTCTCTAATGAAAAACTGTTTTTT CASSVTGGFSNEKLFF
NA TRBJ2-5 TRBV7-6 NA TGTGCCAGCAGCTTAGGTAGTTTGAAGACCCAGTACTTC CASSLGSLKTQYF
NA TRBJ1-2 TRBV5-4 TRBD1 TGTGCCAGCAGCTCCCAGGGGGTCTATGGCTACACCTTC CASSSQGVYGYTF
NA TRBJ2-5 TRBV7-3 NA TGTGCCAGCAGCTTAACGTTTAGCAGGGTTGAGACCCAGTACTTC CASSLTFSRVETQYF
NA TRBJ2-7 TRBV27 NA TGTGCCAGCAGTTTACGAGCGGCCATCTCCTACGAGCAGTACTTC CASSLRAAISYEQYF
once TRBJ2-7 TRBV4-2 NA TGTGCCAGCAGCCCGTATGGGGCCTCTTACGAGCAGTACTTC CASSPYGASYEQYF
NA TRBJ2-1 TRBV6-4 TRBD2 TGTGCCAGCAGTGATTTGCTAGCGGGACCTTTAAGTGAGCAGTTCTTC CASSDLLAGPLSEQFF
NA TRBJ2-1 TRBV29-1 NA TGCAGCGTTGTTCTCAGCGGGCCTTACCACAATGAGCAGTTCTTC CSVVLSGPYHNEQFF